This T cell receptor beta chain was obtained from a study of shared clonotypes between healthy human individuals. Within Nashville, Tennessee resided all donors, each a Caucasian adult. CD4+ cells yielded CD45RA+ naive and CD45RA-negative memory subsets. V lost 1 base and J lost 4, with 13 bases in between. Per germline, CDR1 MDHEN and CDR2 SYDVKM. The CDR3 spans 15 residues. Repertoires were generated with immunoSEQ multiplex PCR, while TCRdb's copy carries only in-frame clones and drops some. This table has about 2.4 million clones, roughly 93% appearing once. Whole-study results and caveats: The authors sampled blood alone, and tissue repertoires likely differ. Donor scarcity curtailed the genetic and exposure-history diversity represented herein.

Of note for this clone: Its antigen remains unidentified.

The gene calls are TRBV28 and TRBJ1-1, with D perhaps TRBD1 (6 bases). The source material was naive CD4+ T cells from PBMCs. Indicated subset: CD45RA+ positively selected. This clonotype was obtained from a man between 18 and 35 years old in good health. Some clones in this sample may be carry-over from other donors' samples. The CDR3 loop reads CASSLYAGVGTEAFF. The CDR3 DNA is TGTGCCAGCAGTTTATATGCAGGGGTGGGCACTGAAGCTTTCTTT.